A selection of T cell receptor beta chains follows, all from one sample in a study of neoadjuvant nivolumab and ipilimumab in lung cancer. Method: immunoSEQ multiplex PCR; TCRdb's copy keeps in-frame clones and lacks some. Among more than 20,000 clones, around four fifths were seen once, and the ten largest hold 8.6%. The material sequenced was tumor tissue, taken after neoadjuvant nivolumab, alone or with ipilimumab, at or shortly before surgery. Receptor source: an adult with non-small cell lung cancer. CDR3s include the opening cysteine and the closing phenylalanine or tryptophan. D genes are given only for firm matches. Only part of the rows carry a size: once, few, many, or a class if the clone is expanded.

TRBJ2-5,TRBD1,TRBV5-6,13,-,CASSRQGGETQYF,TGTGCCAGCAGCCGACAGGGCGGCGAGACCCAGTACTTC
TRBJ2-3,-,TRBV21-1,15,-,CASSNGRVCTDTQYF,TGTGCCAGCAGCAACGGGAGGGTTTGCACAGATACGCAGTATTTT
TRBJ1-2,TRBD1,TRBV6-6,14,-,CASIIGTANYGYTF,TGTGCCAGCATCATAGGGACAGCTAACTATGGCTACACCTTC
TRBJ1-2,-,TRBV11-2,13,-,CASSLGGLYGYTF,TGTGCCAGCAGCTTAGGCGGCTTATATGGCTACACCTTC
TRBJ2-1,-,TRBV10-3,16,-,CAISGVPVAVGNEQFF,TGTGCCATCAGTGGGGTCCCGGTGGCGGTAGGCAATGAGCAGTTCTTC
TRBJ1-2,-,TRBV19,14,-,CASSTLTRTGGYTF,TGTGCCAGTAGTACATTAACAAGGACCGGTGGCTACACCTTC
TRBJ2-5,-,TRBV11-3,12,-,CASGGVGETQYF,TGTGCCAGCGGAGGAGTGGGGGAGACCCAGTACTTC
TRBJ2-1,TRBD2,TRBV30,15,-,CAWSVLAGARNEQFF,TGTGCCTGGAGTGTTCTAGCGGGAGCGCGCAATGAGCAGTTCTTC
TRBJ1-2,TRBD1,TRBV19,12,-,CASADRAYGYTF,TGTGCCAGTGCCGACAGGGCCTATGGCTACACCTTC
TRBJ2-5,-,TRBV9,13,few,CASSVGTEETQYF,TGTGCCAGCAGCGTAGGGACAGAAGAGACCCAGTACTTC
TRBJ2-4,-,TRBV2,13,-,CASSDVGRGIQYF,TGTGCCAGCAGTGATGTGGGTCGGGGCATTCAGTACTTC
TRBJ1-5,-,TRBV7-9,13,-,CASSMGTVQPQHF,TGTGCCAGCAGCATGGGAACGGTTCAGCCCCAGCATTTT
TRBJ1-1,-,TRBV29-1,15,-,CSVDQARAANTEAFF,TGCAGCGTTGACCAAGCCCGGGCGGCGAACACTGAAGCTTTCTTT
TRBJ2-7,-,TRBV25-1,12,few,CASSEVQGEQYF,TGTGCCAGCAGTGAAGTACAGGGTGAGCAGTACTTC
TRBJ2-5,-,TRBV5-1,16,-,CASSPRGPDWGETQYF,TGCGCCAGCAGCCCTCGTGGACCGGACTGGGGGGAGACCCAGTACTTC
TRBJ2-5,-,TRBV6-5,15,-,CASSYSLGTQETQYF,TGTGCCAGCAGTTACTCGTTGGGGACTCAAGAGACCCAGTACTTC
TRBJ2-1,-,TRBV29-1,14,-,CSVEVRESYNEQFF,TGCAGCGTTGAAGTTCGGGAGTCCTACAATGAGCAGTTCTTC
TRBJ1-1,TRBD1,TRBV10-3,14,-,CAIGSGTANTEAFF,TGTGCCATAGGGTCCGGGACAGCGAACACTGAAGCTTTCTTT
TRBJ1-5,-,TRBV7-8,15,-,CASSYEGGSNQPQHF,TGTGCCAGCAGCTACGAGGGGGGGAGCAATCAGCCCCAGCATTTT
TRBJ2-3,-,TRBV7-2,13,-,CASGWQAADTQYF,TGTGCCAGCGGGTGGCAAGCGGCAGATACGCAGTATTTT
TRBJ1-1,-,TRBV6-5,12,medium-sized,CASSYANTEAFF,TGTGCCAGCAGTTACGCGAACACTGAAGCTTTCTTT
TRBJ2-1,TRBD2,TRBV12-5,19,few,CASGFSLTSGELFYNEQFF,TGTGCTAGTGGCTTTTCGTTAACTAGCGGGGAACTATTCTACAATGAGCAGTTCTTC
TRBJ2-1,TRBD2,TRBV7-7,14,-,CASARASGSDEQFF,TGTGCTAGCGCACGGGCTAGCGGGAGCGATGAGCAGTTCTTC
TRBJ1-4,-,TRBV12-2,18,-,CASRLAPIWGRMNEKLFF,TGTGCAAGTCGCTTAGCGCCCATTTGGGGACGGATGAATGAAAAACTGTTTTTT
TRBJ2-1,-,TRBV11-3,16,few,CASSSGRRSSYNEQFF,TGTGCCAGCAGCTCTGGACGGAGGAGCTCCTACAATGAGCAGTTCTTC
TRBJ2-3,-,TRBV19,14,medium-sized,CASSIDKSTDTQYF,TGTGCCAGTAGTATAGATAAATCCACAGATACGCAGTATTTT
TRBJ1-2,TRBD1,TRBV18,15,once,CASSWDRGQNNGYTF,TGTGCCAGCTCATGGGACAGGGGGCAAAATAATGGCTACACCTTC
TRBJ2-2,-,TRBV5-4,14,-,CASSLEWSTGELFF,TGTGCCAGCAGCTTGGAGTGGAGCACCGGGGAGCTGTTTTTT
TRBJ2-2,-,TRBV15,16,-,CATSRDLTGSTGELFF,TGTGCCACCAGCAGAGATCTTACCGGTTCCACCGGGGAGCTGTTTTTT
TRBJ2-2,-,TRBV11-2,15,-,CASKRPRGDTGELFF,TGTGCCAGCAAAAGACCTAGGGGGGACACCGGGGAGCTGTTTTTT
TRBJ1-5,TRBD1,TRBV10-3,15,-,CAIRPGQGVDQPQHF,TGTGCCATCAGACCGGGACAGGGGGTGGATCAGCCCCAGCATTTT
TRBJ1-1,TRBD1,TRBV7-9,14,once,CASSSDRRDTEAFF,TGTGCCAGCAGCTCGGACAGGAGGGACACTGAAGCTTTCTTT
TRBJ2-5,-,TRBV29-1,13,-,CSVEFGRGETQYF,TGCAGCGTTGAATTCGGCAGGGGAGAGACCCAGTACTTC
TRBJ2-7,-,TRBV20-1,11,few,CSARVSYEQYF,TGCAGTGCTAGAGTCAGCTACGAGCAGTACTTC
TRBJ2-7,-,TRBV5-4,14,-,CASSLERDSYEQYF,TGTGCCAGCAGCTTGGAGAGGGACTCTTACGAGCAGTACTTC
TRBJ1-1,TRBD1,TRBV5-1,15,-,CASSLDLTGTVKAFF,TGCGCCAGCAGCTTGGACTTAACCGGGACAGTTAAAGCTTTCTTT
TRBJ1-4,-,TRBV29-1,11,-,CSVEDREKLFF,TGCAGCGTTGAAGATCGTGAAAAACTGTTTTTT
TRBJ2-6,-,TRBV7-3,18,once,CASSLTPIALSGANVLTF,TGTGCCAGCAGCTTAACGCCTATAGCGCTCTCTGGGGCCAACGTCCTGACTTTC
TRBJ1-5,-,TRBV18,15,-,CASSRLGSSNQPQHF,TGTGCCAGCTCACGCCTTGGTTCTAGCAATCAGCCCCAGCATTTT
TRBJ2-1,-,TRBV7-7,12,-,CASSPGGDEQFF,TGTGCTAGCAGCCCCGGCGGCGATGAGCAGTTCTTC
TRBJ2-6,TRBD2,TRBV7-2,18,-,CASSPSSGSPSGANVLTF,TGTGCCAGCAGCCCTTCTAGCGGGAGTCCTTCTGGGGCCAACGTCCTGACTTTC
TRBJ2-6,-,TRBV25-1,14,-,CASGTAAGANVLTF,TGTGCCAGCGGCACAGCCGCTGGGGCCAACGTCCTGACTTTC
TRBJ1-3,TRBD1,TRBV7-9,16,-,CASSSGMGTGRNTIYF,TGTGCCAGCAGCTCCGGCATGGGGACAGGGAGAAACACCATATATTTT
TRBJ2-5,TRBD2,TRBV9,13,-,CASSASGKETQYF,TGTGCCAGCAGCGCTAGCGGTAAAGAGACCCAGTACTTC
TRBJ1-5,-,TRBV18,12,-,CASSLPNQPQHF,TGTGCCAGCTCACTTCCCAATCAGCCCCAGCATTTT
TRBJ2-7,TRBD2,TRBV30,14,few,CAWSVPGGNYEQYF,TGTGCCTGGAGTGTACCGGGAGGGAACTACGAGCAGTACTTC
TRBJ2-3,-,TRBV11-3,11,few,CASSLGYTQYF,TGTGCCAGCAGCTTAGGATATACGCAGTATTTT
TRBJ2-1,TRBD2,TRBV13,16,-,CASSSPGTTSNNEQFF,TGTGCCAGCAGCTCGCCCGGGACTACCTCCAATAATGAGCAGTTCTTC
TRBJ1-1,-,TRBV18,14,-,CASSPLGPNTEAFF,TGTGCCAGCTCACCCCTGGGGCCGAACACTGAAGCTTTCTTT
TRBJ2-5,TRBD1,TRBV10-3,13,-,CAISADRGETQYF,TGTGCCATCAGCGCGGACAGGGGTGAGACCCAGTACTTC
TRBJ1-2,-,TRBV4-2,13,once,CASNSLTVGGYTF,TGTGCCAGCAACTCCCTGACGGTTGGTGGCTACACCTTC
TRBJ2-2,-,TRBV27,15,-,CATKKGGSNTGELFF,TGTGCCACCAAAAAGGGCGGATCGAACACCGGGGAGCTGTTTTTT
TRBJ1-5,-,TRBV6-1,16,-,CASSEVDGEGNVAQHF,TGTGCCAGCAGTGAAGTCGACGGGGAGGGGAACGTGGCCCAGCATTTT
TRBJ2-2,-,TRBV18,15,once,CATDRSGSHTGELFF,TGTGCCACCGATCGTTCAGGGTCGCACACCGGGGAGCTGTTTTTT
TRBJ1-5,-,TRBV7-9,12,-,CASSSKDEPQHF,TGTGCCAGCAGCTCTAAGGATGAGCCCCAGCATTTT